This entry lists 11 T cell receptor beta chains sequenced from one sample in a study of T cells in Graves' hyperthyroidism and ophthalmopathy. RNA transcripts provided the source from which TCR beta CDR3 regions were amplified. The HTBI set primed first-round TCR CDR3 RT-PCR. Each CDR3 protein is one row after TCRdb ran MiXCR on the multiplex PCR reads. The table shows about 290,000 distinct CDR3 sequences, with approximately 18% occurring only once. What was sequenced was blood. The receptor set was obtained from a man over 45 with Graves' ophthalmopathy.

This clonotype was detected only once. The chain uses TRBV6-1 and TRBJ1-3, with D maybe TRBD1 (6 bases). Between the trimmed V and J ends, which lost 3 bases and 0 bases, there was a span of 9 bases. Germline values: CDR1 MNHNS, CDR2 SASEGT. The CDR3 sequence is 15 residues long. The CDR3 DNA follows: TGTGCCAGCAGTGACAGGGGCCGCTCTGGAAACACCATATATTTT. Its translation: CASSDRGRSGNTIYF.

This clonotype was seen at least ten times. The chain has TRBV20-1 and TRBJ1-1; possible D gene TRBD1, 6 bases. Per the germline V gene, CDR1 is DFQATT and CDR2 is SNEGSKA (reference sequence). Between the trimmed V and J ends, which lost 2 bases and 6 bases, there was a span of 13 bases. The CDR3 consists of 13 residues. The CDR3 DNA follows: TGCAGTGCTAGACTAACAGGGAGCCCTGAAGCTTTCTTT. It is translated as CSARLTGSPEAFF.

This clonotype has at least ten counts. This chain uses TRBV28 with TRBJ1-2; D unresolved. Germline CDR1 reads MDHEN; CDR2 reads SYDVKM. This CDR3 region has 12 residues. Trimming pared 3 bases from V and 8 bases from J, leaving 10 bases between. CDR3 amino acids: CASSLPTEGYTF. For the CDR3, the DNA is TGTGCCAGCAGTTTGCCCACGGAGGGCTACACCTTC.

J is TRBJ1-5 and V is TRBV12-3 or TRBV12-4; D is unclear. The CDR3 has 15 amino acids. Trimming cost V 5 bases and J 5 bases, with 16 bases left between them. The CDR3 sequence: CASSQSGREDQPQHF. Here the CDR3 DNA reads TGTGCCAGCAGTCAATCCGGGAGGGAGGATCAGCCCCAGCATTTT.

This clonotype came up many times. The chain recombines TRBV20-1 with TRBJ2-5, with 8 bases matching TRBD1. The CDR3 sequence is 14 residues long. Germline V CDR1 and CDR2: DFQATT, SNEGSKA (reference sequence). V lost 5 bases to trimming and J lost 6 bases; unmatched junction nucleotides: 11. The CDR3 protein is CSALTGTGGKTQYF. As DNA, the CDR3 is TGCAGTGCTCTAACCGGGACAGGCGGGAAGACCCAGTACTTC.

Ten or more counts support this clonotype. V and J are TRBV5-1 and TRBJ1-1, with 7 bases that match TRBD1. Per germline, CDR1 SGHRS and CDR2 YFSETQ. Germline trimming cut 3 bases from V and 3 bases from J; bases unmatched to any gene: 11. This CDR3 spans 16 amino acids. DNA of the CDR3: TGCGCCAGCAGCTCCAATACCGGGACAGTGTACACTGAAGCTTTCTTT. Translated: CASSSNTGTVYTEAFF.

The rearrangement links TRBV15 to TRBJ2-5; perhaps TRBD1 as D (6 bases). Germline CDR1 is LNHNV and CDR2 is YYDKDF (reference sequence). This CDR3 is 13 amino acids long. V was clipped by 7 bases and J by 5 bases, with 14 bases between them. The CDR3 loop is CATKNRDEETQYF. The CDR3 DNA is TGTGCCACCAAAAACAGGGACGAGGAGACCCAGTACTTC.

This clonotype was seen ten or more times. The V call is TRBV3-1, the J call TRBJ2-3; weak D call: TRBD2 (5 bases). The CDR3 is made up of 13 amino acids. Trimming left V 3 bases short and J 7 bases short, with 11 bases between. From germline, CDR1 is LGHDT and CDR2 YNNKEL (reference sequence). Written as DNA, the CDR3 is TGTGCCAGCAGCCAGAGCGGCCATAATACGCAGTATTTT. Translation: CASSQSGHNTQYF.

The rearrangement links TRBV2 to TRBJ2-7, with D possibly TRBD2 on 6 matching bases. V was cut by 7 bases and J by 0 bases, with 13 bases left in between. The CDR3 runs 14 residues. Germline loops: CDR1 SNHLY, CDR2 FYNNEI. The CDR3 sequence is CASTSGSLSYEQYF. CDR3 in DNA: TGTGCCAGCACCTCCGGGAGCCTCTCCTACGAGCAGTACTTC.

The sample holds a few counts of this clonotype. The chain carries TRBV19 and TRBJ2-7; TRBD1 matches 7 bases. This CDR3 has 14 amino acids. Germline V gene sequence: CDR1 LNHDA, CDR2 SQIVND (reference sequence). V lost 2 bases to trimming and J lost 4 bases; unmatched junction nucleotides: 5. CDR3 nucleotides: TGTGCCAGTAGTATAACGAGGGGGCAATACGAGCAGTACTTC. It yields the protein CASSITRGQYEQYF.

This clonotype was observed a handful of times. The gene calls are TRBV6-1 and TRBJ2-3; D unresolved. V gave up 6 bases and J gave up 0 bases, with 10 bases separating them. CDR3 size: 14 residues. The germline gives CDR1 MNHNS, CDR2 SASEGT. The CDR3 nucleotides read TGTGCCAGCAGCGGACGTCATAGCACAGATACGCAGTATTTT. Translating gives CASSGRHSTDTQYF.